Following are 19 T cell receptor beta chains from one sample sequenced in a study of blood T cell repertoires in COVID-19. Here immunoSEQ multiplex PCR was the method, and the copy in TCRdb shows in-frame clones only, minus some. The repertoire holds some 250,000 clones, with about 86% as singletons. The sequencing sample was made of peripheral blood. The receptor source for this set is a woman in her twenties or thirties with COVID-19, enrolled during active disease.

V is TRBV3-1 (or the pseudogene TRBV3-2) and J is TRBJ1-2; 7 nucleotides line up with TRBD1. This CDR3 region has 15 residues. V shed 4 bases and J 4 bases; nucleotides not matched to a gene: 9. Germline V gene data show CDR1 as LGHDT and CDR2 as YNNKEL (reference sequence). CDR3 protein: CASSLPGQARYGYTF. The DNA for the CDR3 is TGTGCCAGCAGCCTCCCCGGACAGGCGCGCTATGGCTACACCTTC.

This clone was seen just once. The chain has TRBV27 and TRBJ1-2, with 7 bases fitting TRBD1. V was pared by 4 bases and J by 4 bases, with 9 bases of the junction left unmatched. The germline gives CDR1 MNHEY, CDR2 SMNVEV (reference sequence). The CDR3 is 15 residues long. CDR3 sequence (DNA): TGTGCCAGCAGTTCGCCGGGACAGAAGATCTATGGCTACACCTTC. Its protein is CASSSPGQKIYGYTF.

The chain combines TRBV27 with TRBJ2-3, with D perhaps TRBD1 (5 bases). The V gene's germline CDR1 is MNHEY and CDR2 SMNVEV (reference sequence). The CDR3 spans 14 residues. Trimming took 6 bases from V and 6 from J, leaving 16 bases between them. The CDR3 DNA sequence: TGTGCCAGCAGGCACAGGTCTTTTCCCGATACGCAGTATTTT. Residues: CASRHRSFPDTQYF.

CDR3 residues: CASSQGQLSGANVLTF. The DNA for the CDR3 is TGCGCCAGCAGCCAAGGTCAACTCTCTGGGGCCAACGTCCTGACTTTC. V usage is TRBV4-1 and J usage is TRBJ2-6; D call uncertain. CDR1 is MGHRA, CDR2 YSYEKL, per germline. V was clipped by 1 base and J by 0 bases, with 7 bases between them. The CDR3 contains 16 residues.

V usage is TRBV12-3 or TRBV12-4 and J usage is TRBJ1-3; perhaps TRBD1 as D (5 bases). V lost 7 bases, J lost 4 bases, and 11 bases lay in between. The CDR3 runs 13 residues. The CDR3 reads CASKRGAGNTIYF. DNA for the CDR3: TGTGCCAGCAAGCGGGGCGCCGGAAACACCATATATTTT.

The chain uses TRBV28 and TRBJ2-3, with D uncertain. The CDR3 is 15 residues long. The V end was cut by 4 bases, the J end by 4 bases, with 15 bases between. Germline V CDR1 and CDR2: MDHEN, SYDVKM. The CDR3 coding sequence is TGTGCCAGCAGTTGGTTGGGTTTAGGAGCAGATACGCAGTATTTT. The encoded protein is CASSWLGLGADTQYF.

This rearrangement joins TRBV6-5 to TRBJ1-1; TRBD1 agrees at 8 bases. The CDR3 extends over 15 amino acids. Per germline, CDR1 MNHEY and CDR2 SVGAGI. With 6 bases clipped from V and 1 base from J, the junction kept 7 bases outside the gene matches. The CDR3 loop is CASRPGTGSNTEAFF. The CDR3, as DNA: TGTGCCAGCAGACCCGGGACAGGTTCGAACACTGAAGCTTTCTTT.

The V gene is TRBV18, the J gene TRBJ2-2; a weak D match, TRBD1 (6 bases). This CDR3 contains 17 residues. Germline CDR1 KGHSH, CDR2 LQKENI. V was shortened by 0 bases and J by 1 base, with 12 bases between the two germline ends. The CDR3 nucleotides read TGTGCCAGCTCACCACCGAAGAGGGGGTGGAACACCGGGGAGCTGTTTTTT. Protein sequence: CASSPPKRGWNTGELFF.

The chain joins TRBV5-4 to TRBJ2-5; 7 positions match TRBD1. This CDR3 comprises 14 residues. The V segment lost 1 base and the J segment 4 bases; nucleotides outside the gene matches: 4. Germline-derived CDR1 and CDR2 are SGHNT and YYREEE (reference sequence). The CDR3 is CASSLWAGGETQYF. Written as DNA, the CDR3 is TGTGCCAGCAGCTTGTGGGCAGGGGGAGAGACCCAGTACTTC.

V gene TRBV6-5 combines with J gene TRBJ1-6, with D tentatively TRBD1 (5 bases). CDR3 length: 15 residues. Germline V gives CDR1 MNHEY, CDR2 SVGAGI. Trimming left V 9 bases short and J 3 bases short, with 15 bases between. For the CDR3, the DNA is TGTGCCAGTACATTCAGGGCCAACTATAATTCACCCCTCCACTTT. Translated: CASTFRANYNSPLHF.

This chain uses TRBV13 with TRBJ2-5; 8 bases fit TRBD1. In germline, CDR1 is PRHDT, CDR2 FYEKMQ (reference sequence). V was clipped by 3 bases and J by 1 base; unmatched bases: 1. The CDR3 spans 14 residues. The CDR3 spells CASSFTGGQETQYF. CDR3 DNA sequence: TGTGCCAGCAGCTTCACAGGGGGCCAAGAGACCCAGTACTTC.

This clone was detected only a few times. V gene TRBV6-5 combines with J gene TRBJ2-2; D is uncertain. CDR1 and CDR2 from the germline V gene are MNHEY and SVGAGI. The CDR3 runs to 12 residues. Trimming stripped 5 bases from V and 1 base from J, with 2 bases between. CDR3 in amino acids: CASSQNTGELFF. Here the CDR3 DNA reads TGTGCCAGCAGTCAGAACACCGGGGAGCTGTTTTTT.

The chain combines TRBV6-5 with TRBJ1-1; D is perhaps TRBD1 (6 bases). Germline CDR1 and CDR2: MNHEY and SVGAGI. The CDR3 extends over 14 amino acids. V dropped 6 bases and J dropped 5 bases, with 16 bases sitting between them. This CDR3 reads CASSHEGVGTEAFF. The CDR3, as DNA: TGTGCCAGCAGCCACGAGGGGGTAGGTACTGAAGCTTTCTTT.

The V gene is TRBV10-3, the J gene TRBJ1-5, with D unresolved. The CDR3 contains 12 residues. The germline gives CDR1 ENHRY, CDR2 SYGVKD. The V gene lost 4 bases and the J gene lost 6 bases, with 7 bases spanning the gap. The chain's CDR3 is CAISGDSQPQHF. The CDR3 DNA sequence: TGTGCCATCAGTGGAGATAGTCAGCCCCAGCATTTT.

The chain has TRBV2 and TRBJ1-3; a possible D gene is TRBD1 (6 bases). V lost 8 bases to trimming and J lost 2 bases, with 25 bases between them. The CDR3 has 18 residues. CDR1 and CDR2 (germline): SNHLY, FYNNEI. The CDR3 DNA reads as TGTGCCAGCTGGGGTGGAGGGGGGGTCCGTGGGACTGGAAACACCATATATTTT. This sequence encodes CASWGGGGVRGTGNTIYF. Using reference TRBV2 and TRBJ1-3 for the parts outside the CDR3, the full variable domain is EPEVTQTPSHQVTQMGQEVILRCVPISNHLYFYWYRQILGQKVEFLVSFYNNEISEKSEIFDDQFSVERPDGSNFTLKIRSTKLEDSAMYFCASWGGGGVRGTGNTIYFGEGSWLTVV.

This chain joins TRBV5-1 and TRBJ1-4; a possible D gene is TRBD1 (5 bases). The CDR3 extends over 16 amino acids. CDR1 is SGHRS and CDR2 is YFSETQ in the germline V gene. Trimming shortened V by 4 bases and J by 4 bases, and 17 bases separated the two germline ends. The CDR3: CASSPVGGGVNEKLFF. The CDR3 DNA reads TGCGCCAGCAGCCCCGTCGGCGGGGGAGTTAATGAAAAACTGTTTTTT. The full variable domain, in which reference TRBV5-1 and TRBJ1-4 provide the parts outside the CDR3, is KAGVTQTPRYLIKTRGQQVTLSCSPISGHRSVSWYQQTPGQGLQFLFEYFSETQRNKGNFPGRFSGRQFSNSRSEMNVSTLELGDSALYLCASSPVGGGVNEKLFFGSGTQLSVL.

The chain carries TRBV4-2 and TRBJ2-7; TRBD1 might be the D (6 bases). The CDR3 extends over 14 amino acids. The V gene lost 4 bases and the J gene lost 2 bases, with 12 bases spanning the gap. CDR1 is LGHNA and CDR2 is YNFKEQ in the germline V gene. CDR3 amino acids: CASSPRDTAYEQYF. As DNA, the CDR3 is TGTGCCAGCAGCCCCCGGGACACCGCCTACGAGCAGTACTTC.

The gene calls are TRBV5-6 and TRBJ2-5; 8 bases align to TRBD1. The V gene end was trimmed by 3 bases and the J gene end by 5 bases; junction bases not matched to a gene: 6. CDR1 SGHDT and CDR2 YYEEEE come from the germline V gene. The CDR3 runs 14 residues. CDR3 sequence: CASSSQGVEETQYF. As DNA, the CDR3 is TGTGCCAGCAGCTCACAGGGGGTCGAGGAGACCCAGTACTTC.

This chain connects TRBV7-8 to TRBJ2-6, with D perhaps matching TRBD1 (5 bases). Trimming stripped 6 bases from V and 0 bases from J, with 18 bases between. CDR1 and CDR2 from the germline V gene are SGHVS and FQNEAQ. The CDR3 consists of 18 residues. In nucleotides, the CDR3 is TGTGCCAGCAGTCAGGGTGGTCGGGCGTTCTCTGGGGCCAACGTCCTGACTTTC. Translating gives CASSQGGRAFSGANVLTF.